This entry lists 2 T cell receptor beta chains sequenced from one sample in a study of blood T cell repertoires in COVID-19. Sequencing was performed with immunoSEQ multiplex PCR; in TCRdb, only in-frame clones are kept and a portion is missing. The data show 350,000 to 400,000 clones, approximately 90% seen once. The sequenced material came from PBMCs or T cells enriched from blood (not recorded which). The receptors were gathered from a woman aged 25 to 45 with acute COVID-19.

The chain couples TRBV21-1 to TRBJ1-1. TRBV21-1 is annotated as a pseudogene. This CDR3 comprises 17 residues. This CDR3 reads CASSTLGEGDMNTEAFF. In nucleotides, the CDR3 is TGTGCCAGCAGCACCCTGGGGGAGGGGGATATGAACACTGAAGCTTTCTTT.

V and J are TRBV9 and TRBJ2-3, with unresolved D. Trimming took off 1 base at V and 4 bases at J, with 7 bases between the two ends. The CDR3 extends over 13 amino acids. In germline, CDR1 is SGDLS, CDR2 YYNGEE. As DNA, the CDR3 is TGTGCCAGCAGCGTATTCCCGGCAGATACGCAGTATTTT. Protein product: CASSVFPADTQYF.